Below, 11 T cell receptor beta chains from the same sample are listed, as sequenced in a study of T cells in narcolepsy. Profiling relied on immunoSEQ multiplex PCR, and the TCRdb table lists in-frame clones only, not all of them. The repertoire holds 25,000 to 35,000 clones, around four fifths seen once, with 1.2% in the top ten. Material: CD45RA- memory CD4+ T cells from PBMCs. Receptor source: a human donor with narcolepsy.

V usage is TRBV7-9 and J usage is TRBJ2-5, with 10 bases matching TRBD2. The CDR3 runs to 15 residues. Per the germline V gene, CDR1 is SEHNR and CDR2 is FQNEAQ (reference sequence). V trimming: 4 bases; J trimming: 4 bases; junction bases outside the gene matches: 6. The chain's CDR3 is CASSSAASGGETQYF. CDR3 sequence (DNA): TGTGCCAGCAGCTCGGCAGCTAGCGGGGGAGAGACCCAGTACTTC.

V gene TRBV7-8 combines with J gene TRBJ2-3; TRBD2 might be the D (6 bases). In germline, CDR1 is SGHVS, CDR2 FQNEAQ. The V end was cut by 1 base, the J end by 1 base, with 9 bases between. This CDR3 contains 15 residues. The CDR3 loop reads CASSLVGGGTDTQYF. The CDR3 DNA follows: TGTGCCAGCAGCTTAGTGGGAGGCGGCACAGATACGCAGTATTTT.

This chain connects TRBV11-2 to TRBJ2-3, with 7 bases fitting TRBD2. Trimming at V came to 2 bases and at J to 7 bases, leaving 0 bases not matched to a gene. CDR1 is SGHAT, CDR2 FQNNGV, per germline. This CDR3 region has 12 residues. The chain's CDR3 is CASSLSGNTQYF. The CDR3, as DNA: TGTGCCAGCAGCTTAAGCGGGAATACGCAGTATTTT.

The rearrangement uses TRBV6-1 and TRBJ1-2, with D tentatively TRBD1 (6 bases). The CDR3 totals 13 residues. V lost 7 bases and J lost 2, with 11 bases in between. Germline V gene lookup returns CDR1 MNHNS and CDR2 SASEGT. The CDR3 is CASMMRGNYGYTF. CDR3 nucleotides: TGTGCCAGCATGATGAGGGGGAACTATGGCTACACCTTC.

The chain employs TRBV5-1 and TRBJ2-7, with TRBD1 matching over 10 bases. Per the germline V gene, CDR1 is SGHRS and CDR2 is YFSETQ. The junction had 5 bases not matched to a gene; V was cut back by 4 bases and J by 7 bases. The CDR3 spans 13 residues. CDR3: CASSRDRGLEQYF. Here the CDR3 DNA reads TGCGCCAGCAGCCGTGACAGGGGGCTTGAGCAGTACTTC.

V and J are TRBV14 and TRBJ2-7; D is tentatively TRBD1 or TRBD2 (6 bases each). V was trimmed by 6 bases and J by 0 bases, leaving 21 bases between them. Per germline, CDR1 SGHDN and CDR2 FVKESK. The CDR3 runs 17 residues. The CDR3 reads CASRTRGGLHSSYEQYF. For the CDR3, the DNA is TGTGCCAGCAGGACCAGGGGAGGTCTTCATAGCTCCTACGAGCAGTACTTC.

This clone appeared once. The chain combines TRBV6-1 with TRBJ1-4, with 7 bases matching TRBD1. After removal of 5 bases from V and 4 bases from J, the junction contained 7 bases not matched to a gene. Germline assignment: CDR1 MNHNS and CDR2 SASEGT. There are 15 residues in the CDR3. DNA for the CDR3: TGTGCCAGCAGTTCCCGGGGACAGTATAATGAAAAACTGTTTTTT. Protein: CASSSRGQYNEKLFF.

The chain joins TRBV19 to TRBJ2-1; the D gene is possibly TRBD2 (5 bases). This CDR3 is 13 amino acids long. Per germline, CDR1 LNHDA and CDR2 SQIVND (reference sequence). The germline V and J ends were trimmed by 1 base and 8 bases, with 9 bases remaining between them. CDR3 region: CASSIARADEQFF. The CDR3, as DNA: TGTGCCAGTAGTATAGCGCGAGCGGATGAGCAGTTCTTC.

Here the CDR3 DNA reads TGTGCCAGCAGCTTAGCTCGTGCGGTGCGGGAGCAGTTCTTC. Protein sequence: CASSLARAVREQFF. The rearrangement links TRBV7-2 to TRBJ2-1, with D uncertain. Per germline, CDR1 SGHTA and CDR2 FQGNSA. The CDR3 runs 14 residues. The ends were cut back, 0 bases at V and 10 bases at J, with 13 bases in the middle.

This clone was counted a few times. DNA for the CDR3: TGTGCCAGCGGTACAGGGAAAGTCACTAATGAAAAACTGTTTTTT. This translates into CASGTGKVTNEKLFF. The chain has TRBV6-6 and TRBJ1-4, with a possible D match to TRBD1 (6 bases). Between the trimmed V and J ends, which lost 8 bases and 2 bases, there was a span of 15 bases. CDR3 length: 15 amino acids. Germline assignment: CDR1 MNHNY and CDR2 SVGAGI (reference sequence).

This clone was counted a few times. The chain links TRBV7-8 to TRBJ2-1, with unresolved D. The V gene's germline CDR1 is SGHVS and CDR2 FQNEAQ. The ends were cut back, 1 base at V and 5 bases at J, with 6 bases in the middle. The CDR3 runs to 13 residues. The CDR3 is CASSLDSHNEQFF. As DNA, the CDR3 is TGTGCCAGCAGCTTAGACTCTCACAATGAGCAGTTCTTC.